This T cell receptor beta chain came from a study of blood T cells in healthy people across ages. The study, taken as a whole, reports: Age brought a roughly linear fall in TCR beta diversity measured per million T cells.

A second PCR of roughly 7 to 11 cycles used a sample-barcoded 5' primer and a J-beta primer mix. A single record per CDR3 protein comes from TCRdb applying MiXCR to the 5' RACE reads. The sample shows some 930,000 distinct CDR3 sequences, almost 30% of them seen only once. Germline lookup yields CDR1 SGHDN and CDR2 FVKESK. CDR3 size: 18 residues. V gave up 3 bases and J gave up 1 base, with 21 bases separating them. There are a few counts of this clonotype. Its antigen is unidentified. The data were also submitted as part of a second study, on T cells of mothers and their children. From that paper: The people who donated were three healthy Caucasian mothers and their six children. cDNA was synthesized from all extracted RNA at around 1.5 ug per reaction. Per child, about 2.8 million TCR beta CDR3 reads were obtained, against over 9 million per mother.

The TCR originated in a woman aged 40 to 50 in good health. The genes are TRBV14 and TRBJ2-5, with D possibly being TRBD2 (6 bases). Sequencing was done on a sample of blood. CDR3 in amino acids: CASSQTRRNRDSQETQYF. The CDR3 nucleotides are TGTGCCAGCAGCCAGACGAGGAGAAATCGGGACTCCCAAGAGACCCAGTACTTC.